This T cell receptor beta chain came from a study of T cells in Graves' hyperthyroidism and ophthalmopathy. Background on the study: Initial diagnosis, before any treatment, was when peripheral blood was collected.

TCR beta CDR3 regions were amplified from RNA transcripts. Carried out on the TCR CDR3, a first-round RT-PCR used the HTBI primer set. TCRdb redid the calling of the multiplex PCR reads with MiXCR, one entry per CDR3 protein. The top ten hold about 25% of the sample, which has around 260,000 distinct CDR3 sequences, about 25% seen once. Many counts were recorded for this clonotype. No antigen is known for it. Trimming cost V 7 bases and J 4 bases; bases outside gene matches: 6. The CDR3 is made up of 14 amino acids. Germline values: CDR1 MNHEY, CDR2 SMNVEV (reference sequence). Study results and caveats: Most clonotypes expanded in the thyroid (above 0.001) were also present in blood.

The PBMCs had their origin in more than 9.5 ml of fresh peripheral blood. The V and J genes are TRBV27 and TRBJ2-7; 11 positions agree with TRBD1. The clonotype was recovered from a man aged 35-49 years with Graves' hyperthyroidism that later progressed to Graves' ophthalmopathy. The material sequenced was blood. The CDR3 region has the DNA TGTGCCAGCACCCGGACAGGGGGCGCATACGAGCAGTACTTC. It codes for CASTRTGGAYEQYF.